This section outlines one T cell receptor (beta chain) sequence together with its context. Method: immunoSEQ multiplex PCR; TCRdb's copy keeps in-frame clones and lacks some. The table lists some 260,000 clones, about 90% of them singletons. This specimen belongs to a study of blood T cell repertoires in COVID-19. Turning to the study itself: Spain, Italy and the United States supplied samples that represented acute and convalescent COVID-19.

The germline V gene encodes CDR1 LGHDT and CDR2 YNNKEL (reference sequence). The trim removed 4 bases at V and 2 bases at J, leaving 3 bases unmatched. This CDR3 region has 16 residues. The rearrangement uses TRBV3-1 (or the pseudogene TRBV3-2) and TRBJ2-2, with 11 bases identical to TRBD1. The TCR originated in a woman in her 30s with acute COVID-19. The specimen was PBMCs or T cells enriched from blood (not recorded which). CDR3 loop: CASSPWTGGNTGELFF. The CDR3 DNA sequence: TGTGCCAGCAGCCCCTGGACAGGGGGCAACACCGGGGAGCTGTTTTTT.